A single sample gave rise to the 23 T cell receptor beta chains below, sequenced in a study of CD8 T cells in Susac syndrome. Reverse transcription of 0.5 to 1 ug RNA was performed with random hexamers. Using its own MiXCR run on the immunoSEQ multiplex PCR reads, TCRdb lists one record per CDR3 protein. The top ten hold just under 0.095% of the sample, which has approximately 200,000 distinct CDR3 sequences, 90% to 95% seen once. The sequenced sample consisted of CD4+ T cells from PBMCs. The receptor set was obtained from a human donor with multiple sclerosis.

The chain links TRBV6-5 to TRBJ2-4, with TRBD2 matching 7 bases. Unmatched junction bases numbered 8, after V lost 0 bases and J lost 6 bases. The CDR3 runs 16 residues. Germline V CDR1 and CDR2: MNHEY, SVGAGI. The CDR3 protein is CASSYSQRGRLNIQYF. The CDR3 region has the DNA TGTGCCAGCAGTTACTCGCAGCGGGGAAGGTTAAACATTCAGTACTTC.

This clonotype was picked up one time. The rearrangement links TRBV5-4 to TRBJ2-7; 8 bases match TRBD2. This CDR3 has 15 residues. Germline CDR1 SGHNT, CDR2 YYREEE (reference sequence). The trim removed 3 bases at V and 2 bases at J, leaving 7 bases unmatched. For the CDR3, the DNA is TGTGCCAGCAGCTATACCGGGAGGGCCACCTACGAGCAGTACTTC. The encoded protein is CASSYTGRATYEQYF.

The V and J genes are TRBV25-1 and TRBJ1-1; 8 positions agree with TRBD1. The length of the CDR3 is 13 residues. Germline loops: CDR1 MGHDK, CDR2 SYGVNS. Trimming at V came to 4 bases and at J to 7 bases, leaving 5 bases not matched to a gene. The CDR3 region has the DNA TGTGCCAGCAGTGGTGACAGGGGAAATGAAGCTTTCTTT. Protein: CASSGDRGNEAFF.

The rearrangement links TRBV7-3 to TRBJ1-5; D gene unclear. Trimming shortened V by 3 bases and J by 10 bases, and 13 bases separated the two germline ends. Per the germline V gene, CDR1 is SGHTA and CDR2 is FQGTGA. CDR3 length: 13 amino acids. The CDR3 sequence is CASSFLVRDPQHF. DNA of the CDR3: TGTGCCAGCAGCTTTCTAGTTCGGGATCCCCAGCATTTT.

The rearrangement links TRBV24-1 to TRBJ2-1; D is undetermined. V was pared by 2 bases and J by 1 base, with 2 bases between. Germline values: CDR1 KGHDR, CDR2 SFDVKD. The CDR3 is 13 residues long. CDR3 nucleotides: TGTGCCACCAGTGATTGGTCCTACAATGAGCAGTTCTTC. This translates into CATSDWSYNEQFF.

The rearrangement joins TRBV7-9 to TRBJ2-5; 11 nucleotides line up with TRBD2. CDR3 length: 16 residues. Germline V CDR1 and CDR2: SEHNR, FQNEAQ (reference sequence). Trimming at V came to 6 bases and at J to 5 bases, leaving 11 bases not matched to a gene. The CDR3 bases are TGTGCCAGCAGTTCCCTTAGCGGGGGGGCGTCGGAGACCCAGTACTTC. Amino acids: CASSSLSGGASETQYF.

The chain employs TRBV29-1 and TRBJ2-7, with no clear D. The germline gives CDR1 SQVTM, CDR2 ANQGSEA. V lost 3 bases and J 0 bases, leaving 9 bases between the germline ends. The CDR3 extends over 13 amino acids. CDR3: CSVDWGNSYEQYF. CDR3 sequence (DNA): TGCAGCGTTGACTGGGGAAACTCCTACGAGCAGTACTTC.

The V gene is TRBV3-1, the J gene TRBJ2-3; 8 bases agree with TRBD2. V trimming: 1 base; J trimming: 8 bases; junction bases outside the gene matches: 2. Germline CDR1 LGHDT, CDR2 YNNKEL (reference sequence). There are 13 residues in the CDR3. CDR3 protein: CASSQAREVTQYF. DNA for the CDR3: TGTGCCAGCAGCCAAGCGCGGGAGGTTACGCAGTATTTT.

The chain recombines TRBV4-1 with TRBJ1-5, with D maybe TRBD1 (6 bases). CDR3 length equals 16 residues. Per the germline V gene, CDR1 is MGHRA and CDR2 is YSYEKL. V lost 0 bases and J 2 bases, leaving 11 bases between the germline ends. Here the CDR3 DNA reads TGCGCCAGCAGCCAAGAAGTGGCAGGGGGCAATCAGCCCCAGCATTTT. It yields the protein CASSQEVAGGNQPQHF.

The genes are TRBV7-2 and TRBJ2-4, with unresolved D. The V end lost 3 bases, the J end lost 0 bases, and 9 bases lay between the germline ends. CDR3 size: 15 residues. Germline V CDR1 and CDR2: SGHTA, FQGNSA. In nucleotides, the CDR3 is TGTGCCAGCAGCTTGGGTAGAAGAGCCAAAAACATTCAGTACTTC. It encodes CASSLGRRAKNIQYF.

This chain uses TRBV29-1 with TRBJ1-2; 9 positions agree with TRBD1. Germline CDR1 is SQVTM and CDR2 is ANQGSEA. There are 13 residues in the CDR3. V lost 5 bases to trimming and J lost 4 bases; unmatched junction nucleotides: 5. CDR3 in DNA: TGCAGCGTTAACAGGGGGCAGGGCTATGGCTACACCTTC. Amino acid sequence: CSVNRGQGYGYTF.

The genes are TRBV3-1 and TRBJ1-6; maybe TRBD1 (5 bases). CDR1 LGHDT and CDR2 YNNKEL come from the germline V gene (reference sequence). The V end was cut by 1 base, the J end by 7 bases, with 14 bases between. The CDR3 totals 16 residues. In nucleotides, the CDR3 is TGTGCCAGCAGCCAAGTCGCCGGGACGGTAAATTCACCCCTCCACTTT. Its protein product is CASSQVAGTVNSPLHF.

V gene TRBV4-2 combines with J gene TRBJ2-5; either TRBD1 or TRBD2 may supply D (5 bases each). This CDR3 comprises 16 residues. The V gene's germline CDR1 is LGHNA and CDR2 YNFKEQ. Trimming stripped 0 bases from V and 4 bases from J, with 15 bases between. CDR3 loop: CASSQELGPRGETQYF. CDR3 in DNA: TGTGCCAGCAGCCAAGAGTTGGGACCCCGAGGAGAGACCCAGTACTTC.

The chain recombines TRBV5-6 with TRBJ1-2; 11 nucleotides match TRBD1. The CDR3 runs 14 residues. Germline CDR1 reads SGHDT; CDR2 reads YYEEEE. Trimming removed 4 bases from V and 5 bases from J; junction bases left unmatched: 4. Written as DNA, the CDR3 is TGTGCCAGCAGCAGGACAGGGGGCGCGTATGGCTACACCTTC. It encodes CASSRTGGAYGYTF.

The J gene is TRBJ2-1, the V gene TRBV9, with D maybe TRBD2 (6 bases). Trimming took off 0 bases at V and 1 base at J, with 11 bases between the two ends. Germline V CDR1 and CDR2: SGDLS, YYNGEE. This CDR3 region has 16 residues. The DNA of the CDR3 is TGTGCCAGCAGCGTAGGGGGGGTCTCTTCCTACAATGAGCAGTTCTTC. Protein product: CASSVGGVSSYNEQFF.

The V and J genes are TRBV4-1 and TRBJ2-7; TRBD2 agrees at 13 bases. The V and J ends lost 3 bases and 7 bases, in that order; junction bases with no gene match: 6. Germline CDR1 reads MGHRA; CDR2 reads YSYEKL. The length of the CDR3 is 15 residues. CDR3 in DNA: TGCGCCAGCAGCCACCTACTAGCGGGAGGGCAAGAGCAGTACTTC. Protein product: CASSHLLAGGQEQYF.

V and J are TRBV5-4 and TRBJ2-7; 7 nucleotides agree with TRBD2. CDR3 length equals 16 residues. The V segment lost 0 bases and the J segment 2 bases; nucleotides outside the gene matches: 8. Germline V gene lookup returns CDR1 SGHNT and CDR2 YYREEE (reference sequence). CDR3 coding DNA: TGTGCCAGCAGCTTGGCGGTCGGGGGGACCCCCTACGAGCAGTACTTC. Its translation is CASSLAVGGTPYEQYF.

CDR3 amino acids: CAGGDNNYEQYF. DNA of the CDR3: TGTGCCGGGGGGGACAACAACTACGAGCAGTACTTC. This chain links TRBV7-2 with TRBJ2-7; D might be TRBD2 (7 bases). Per germline, CDR1 SGHTA and CDR2 FQGNSA. The CDR3 length is 12 residues. V shed 11 bases and J shed 3 bases, with 14 bases lying between them. Complete variable domain (other parts from reference TRBV7-2 and TRBJ2-7): GAGVSQSPSNKVTEKGKDVELRCDPISGHTALYWYRQSLGQGLEFLIYFQGNSAPDKSGLPSDRFSAERTGGSVSTLTIQRTQQEDSAVYLCAGGDNNYEQYFGPGTRLTVT.

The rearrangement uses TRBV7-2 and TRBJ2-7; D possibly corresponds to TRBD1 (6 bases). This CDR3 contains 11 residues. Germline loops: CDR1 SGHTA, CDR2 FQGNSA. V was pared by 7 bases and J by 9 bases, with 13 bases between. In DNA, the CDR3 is TGTGCCAGCACCCTTACAGGGTGGCAGTACTTC. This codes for CASTLTGWQYF.

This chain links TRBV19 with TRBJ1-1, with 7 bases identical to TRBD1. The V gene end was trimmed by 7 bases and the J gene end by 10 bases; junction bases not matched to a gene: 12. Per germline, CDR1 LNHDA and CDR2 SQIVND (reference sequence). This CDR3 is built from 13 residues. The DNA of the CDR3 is TGTGCCAGTACACCCCGGGACAGCTGGGGAGCTTTCTTT. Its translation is CASTPRDSWGAFF.

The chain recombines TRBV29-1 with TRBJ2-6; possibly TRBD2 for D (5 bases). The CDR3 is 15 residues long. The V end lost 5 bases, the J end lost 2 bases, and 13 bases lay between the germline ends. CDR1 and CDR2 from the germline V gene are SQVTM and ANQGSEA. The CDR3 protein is CSVRETRAGANVLTF. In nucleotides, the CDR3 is TGCAGCGTTAGGGAAACGAGGGCTGGGGCCAACGTCCTGACTTTC.

The CDR3 protein is CAWNGLASTGELFF. The CDR3 coding sequence is TGTGCCTGGAACGGGCTAGCGTCTACCGGGGAGCTGTTTTTT. The J gene is TRBJ2-2, the V gene TRBV30; possible D gene TRBD2, 6 bases. The CDR3 runs to 14 residues. Deletions cut 4 bases from V and 5 bases from J, with 14 bases between. In germline, CDR1 is GTSNPN, CDR2 SVGIG (reference sequence).

This chain's CDR3 is CASSQGLAGGLRYF. DNA for the CDR3: TGTGCCAGCAGCCAAGGACTAGCGGGAGGACTAAGGTACTTC. This chain joins TRBV4-2 and TRBJ2-5; 13 positions agree with TRBD2. The CDR3 totals 14 residues. Germline values: CDR1 LGHNA, CDR2 YNFKEQ. V was clipped by 1 base and J by 13 bases; unmatched bases: 6.